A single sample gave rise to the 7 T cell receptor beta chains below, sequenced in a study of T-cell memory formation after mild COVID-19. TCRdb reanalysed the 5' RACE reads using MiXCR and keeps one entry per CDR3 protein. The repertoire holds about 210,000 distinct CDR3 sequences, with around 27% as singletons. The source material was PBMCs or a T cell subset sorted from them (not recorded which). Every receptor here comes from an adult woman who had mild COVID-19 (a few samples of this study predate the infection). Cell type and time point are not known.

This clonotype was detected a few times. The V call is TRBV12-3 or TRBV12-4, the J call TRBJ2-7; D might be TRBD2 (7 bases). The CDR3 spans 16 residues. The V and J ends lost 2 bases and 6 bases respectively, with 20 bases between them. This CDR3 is CASSLRGSGGPSEQYF. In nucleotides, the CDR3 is TGTGCCAGCAGTTTAAGGGGCTCGGGGGGCCCCAGCGAGCAGTACTTC.

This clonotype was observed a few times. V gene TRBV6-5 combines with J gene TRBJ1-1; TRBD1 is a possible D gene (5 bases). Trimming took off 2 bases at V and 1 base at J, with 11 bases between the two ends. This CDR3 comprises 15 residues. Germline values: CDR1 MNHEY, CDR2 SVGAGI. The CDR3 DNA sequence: TGTGCCAGCAGTTACCCGCCAGGGACGAACACTGAAGCTTTCTTT. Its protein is CASSYPPGTNTEAFF.

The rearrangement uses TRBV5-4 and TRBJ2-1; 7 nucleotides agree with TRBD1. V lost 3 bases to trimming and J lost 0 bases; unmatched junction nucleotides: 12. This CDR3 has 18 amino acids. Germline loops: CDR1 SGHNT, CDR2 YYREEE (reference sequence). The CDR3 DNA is TGTGCCAGCAGCTCCGGGACAGACTATAGTGCCTCCTACAATGAGCAGTTCTTC. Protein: CASSSGTDYSASYNEQFF.

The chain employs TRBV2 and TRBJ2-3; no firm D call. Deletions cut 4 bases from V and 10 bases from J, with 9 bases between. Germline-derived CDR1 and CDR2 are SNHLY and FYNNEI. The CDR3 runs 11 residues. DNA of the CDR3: TGTGCCAGCAGTGGTCGACGGGCGCAGTATTTT. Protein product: CASSGRRAQYF.

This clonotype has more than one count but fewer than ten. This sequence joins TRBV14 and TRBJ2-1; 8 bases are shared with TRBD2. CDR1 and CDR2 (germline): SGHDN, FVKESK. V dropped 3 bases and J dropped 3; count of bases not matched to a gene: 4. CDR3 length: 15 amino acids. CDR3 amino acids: CASSQPGLVYNEQFF. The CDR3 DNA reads TGTGCCAGCAGCCAGCCGGGACTAGTCTACAATGAGCAGTTCTTC.

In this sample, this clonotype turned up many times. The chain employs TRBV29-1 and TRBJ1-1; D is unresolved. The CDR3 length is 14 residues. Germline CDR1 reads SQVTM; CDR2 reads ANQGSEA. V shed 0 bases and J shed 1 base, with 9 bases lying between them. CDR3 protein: CSVEDQASNTEAFF. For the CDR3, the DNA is TGCAGCGTTGAAGATCAGGCGTCGAACACTGAAGCTTTCTTT.

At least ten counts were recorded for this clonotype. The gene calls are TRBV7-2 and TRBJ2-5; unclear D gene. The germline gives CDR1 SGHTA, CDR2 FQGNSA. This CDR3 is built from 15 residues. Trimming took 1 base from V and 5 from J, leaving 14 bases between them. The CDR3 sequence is CASSLDGSTGETQYF. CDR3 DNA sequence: TGTGCCAGCAGCTTAGATGGGTCCACCGGGGAGACCCAGTACTTC.